This section outlines one TCR beta chain sequence together with its context. One end of the junction does not line up with germline, which may come from a read error. This CDR3 has 13 residues. CDR1 is SQVTM, CDR2 ANQGSEA, per germline. This entry belongs to a study of CDR3 diversity in severe acne. TCRdb called the PCR reads again in MiXCR, with one record for every CDR3 protein. The repertoire holds under 95,000 distinct CDR3 sequences, with roughly half as singletons. Sample: blood. The rearrangement uses TRBV29-1 and TRBJ1-2; no firm D call. This clonotype was sampled from a male donor in good health, serving as a control. The CDR3 here is CSVALSTRYGYAF. The DNA for the CDR3 is TGCAGCGTTGCCCTCTCGACCCGCTATGGCTACGCCTTC.